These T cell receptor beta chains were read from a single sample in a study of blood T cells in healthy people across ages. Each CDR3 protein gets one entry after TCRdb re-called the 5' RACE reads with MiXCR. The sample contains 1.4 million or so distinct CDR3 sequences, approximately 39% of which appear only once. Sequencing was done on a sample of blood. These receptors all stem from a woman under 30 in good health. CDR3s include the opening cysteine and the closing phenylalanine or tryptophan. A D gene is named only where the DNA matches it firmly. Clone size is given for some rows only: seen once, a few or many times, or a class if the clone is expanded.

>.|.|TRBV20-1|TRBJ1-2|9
CSASYGYTF
TGCAGTGCTAGCTATGGCTACACCTTC
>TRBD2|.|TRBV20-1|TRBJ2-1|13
CSAATSGYNEQFF
TGCAGTGCTGCGACTAGCGGATACAATGAGCAGTTCTTC
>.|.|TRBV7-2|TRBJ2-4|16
CASSLAQSGAKNIQYF
TGTGCCAGCAGCTTAGCGCAAAGCGGCGCCAAAAACATTCAGTACTTC
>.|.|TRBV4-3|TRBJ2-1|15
CASSQAAGRGDEQFF
TGCGCCAGCAGCCAAGCTGCCGGGAGAGGGGATGAGCAGTTCTTC
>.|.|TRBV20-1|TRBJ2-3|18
CSARDWGAQKLSTDTQYF
TGCAGTGCTAGAGATTGGGGGGCCCAAAAGCTTAGCACAGATACGCAGTATTTT
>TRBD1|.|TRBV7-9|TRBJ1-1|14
CASSPDRGRAEAFF
TGTGCCAGCAGCCCCGACAGGGGGCGGGCTGAAGCTTTCTTT
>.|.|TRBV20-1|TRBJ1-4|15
CSARDPADTNEKLFF
TGCAGTGCTAGAGATCCGGCGGACACTAATGAAAAACTGTTTTTT
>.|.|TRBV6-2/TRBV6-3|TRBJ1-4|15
CASSRPGAANEKLFF
TGTGCCAGCAGCCGCCCTGGGGCAGCTAATGAAAAACTGTTTTTT
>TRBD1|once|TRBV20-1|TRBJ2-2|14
CSARGTTGAGELFF
TGCAGTGCTAGAGGAACCACAGGGGCCGGGGAGCTGTTTTTT
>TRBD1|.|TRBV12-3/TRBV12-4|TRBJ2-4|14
CASSLGQGQREQYF
TGTGCCAGTAGTTTGGGACAGGGGCAGCGAGAGCAGTACTTC
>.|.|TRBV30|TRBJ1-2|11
CAGSPSRGHTF
TGTGCCGGGAGTCCCTCACGGGGCCACACCTTC
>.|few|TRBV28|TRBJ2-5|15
CASSNYRRGKETQYF
TGTGCCAGCAGCAACTATAGGAGGGGTAAAGAGACCCAGTACTTC
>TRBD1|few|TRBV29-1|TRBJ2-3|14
CSVEEDRGPDTQYF
TGCAGCGTTGAAGAGGACAGGGGGCCAGATACGCAGTATTTT
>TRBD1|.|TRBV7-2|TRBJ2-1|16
CASSLLGQGDYNEQFF
TGTGCCAGCAGCTTACTGGGACAGGGCGACTACAATGAGCAGTTCTTC
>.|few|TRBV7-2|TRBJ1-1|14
CASSLTRGRSEAFF
TGTGCCAGCAGCTTAACTAGGGGACGTTCTGAAGCTTTCTTT
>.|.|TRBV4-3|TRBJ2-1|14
CASSQGLISGEQFF
TGCGCCAGCAGCCAAGGACTAATTTCCGGTGAGCAGTTCTTC
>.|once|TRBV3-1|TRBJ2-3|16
CASSWTVRPSTDTQYF
TGTGCCAGCAGCTGGACGGTCCGTCCTTCGACAGATACGCAGTATTTT
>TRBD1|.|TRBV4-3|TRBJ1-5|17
CASSQAPGTGSNQPQHF
TGCGCCAGCAGCCAGGCACCAGGGACAGGGAGCAATCAGCCCCAGCATTTT
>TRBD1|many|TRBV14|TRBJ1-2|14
CASSLWTGGYGYTF
TGTGCCAGCAGCCTCTGGACAGGTGGCTATGGCTACACCTTC
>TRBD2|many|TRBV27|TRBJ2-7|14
CASSRSGASYEQYF
TGTGCCAGCAGTCGAAGCGGGGCCTCCTACGAGCAGTACTTC
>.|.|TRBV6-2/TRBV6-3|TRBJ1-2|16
CASSHPRERFLYGYTF
TGTGCCAGCAGTCACCCCCGAGAGAGATTCCTCTATGGCTACACCTTC
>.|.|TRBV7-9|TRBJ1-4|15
CASSLRDGGLGKLFF
TGTGCCAGCAGCTTAAGAGACGGTGGTCTAGGAAAACTGTTTTTT
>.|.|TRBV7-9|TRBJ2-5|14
CASSADERQETQYF
TGTGCCAGCAGCGCGGACGAGAGGCAAGAGACCCAGTACTTC
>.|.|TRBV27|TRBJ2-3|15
CASSFLGASTDTQYF
TGTGCCAGCAGTTTCCTGGGGGCTAGCACAGATACGCAGTATTTT
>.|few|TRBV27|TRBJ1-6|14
CASRWSSYNSPLHF
TGTGCCAGCAGATGGAGCTCCTATAATTCACCCCTCCACTTT
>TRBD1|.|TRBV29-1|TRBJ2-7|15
CSVSLTGLKFDEQYF
TGCAGCGTTAGTTTGACAGGGTTAAAATTCGACGAGCAGTACTTC
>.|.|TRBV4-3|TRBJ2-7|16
CASSQGTGASYNEQYF
TGCGCCAGCAGCCAAGGAACGGGAGCTTCCTACAATGAGCAGTACTTC
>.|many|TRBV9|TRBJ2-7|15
CASSVGTGSVNEQYF
TGTGCCAGCAGCGTCGGCACAGGGAGTGTGAACGAGCAGTACTTC
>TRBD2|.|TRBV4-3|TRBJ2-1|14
CASSHRLASYEQFF
TGCGCCAGCAGCCACCGACTAGCGTCCTACGAGCAGTTCTTC
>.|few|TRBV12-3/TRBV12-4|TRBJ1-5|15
CASSLSALSNQPQHF
TGTGCCAGCAGTTTGTCGGCGCTTAGCAATCAGCCCCAGCATTTT
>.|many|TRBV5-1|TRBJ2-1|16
CASSLVGGGLYNEQFF
TGTGCCAGCAGCTTAGTTGGGGGGGGCTTGTACAATGAGCAGTTCTTC
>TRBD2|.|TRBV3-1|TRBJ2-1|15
CASSTTSGMYNEQFF
TGTGCCAGCAGCACGACTAGCGGGATGTACAATGAGCAGTTCTTC
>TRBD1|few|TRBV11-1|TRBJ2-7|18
CASSLAYKGQRKSYEQYF
TGTGCCAGCAGCTTAGCTTATAAGGGACAGCGAAAAAGCTACGAGCAGTACTTC
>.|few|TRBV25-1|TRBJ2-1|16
CASSVAGLSSYNEQFF
TGTGCCAGCAGTGTGGCAGGGCTCAGCTCCTACAATGAGCAGTTCTTC
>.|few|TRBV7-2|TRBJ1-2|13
CASSLALSYGYTF
TGTGCCAGCAGCTTAGCGCTCAGCTATGGCTACACCTTC
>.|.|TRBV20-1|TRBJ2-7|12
CSAGQADYEQYF
TGCAGTGCGGGTCAGGCCGACTACGAGCAGTACTTC
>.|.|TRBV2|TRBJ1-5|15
CASSEETDSNQPQHF
TGTGCCAGCAGTGAGGAGACCGACAGCAATCAGCCCCAGCATTTT
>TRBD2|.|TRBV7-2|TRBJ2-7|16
CASSLGLAGGAYEQYF
TGTGCCAGCAGCCTGGGACTAGCGGGGGGAGCGTACGAGCAGTACTTC
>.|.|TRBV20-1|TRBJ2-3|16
CSALPLGRVYADTQYF
TGCAGTGCTCTTCCTTTAGGGCGGGTGTACGCAGATACGCAGTATTTT
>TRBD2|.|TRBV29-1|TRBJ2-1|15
CSVDTSEGAGNEQFF
TGCAGCGTTGATACTAGCGAGGGAGCGGGGAATGAGCAGTTCTTC
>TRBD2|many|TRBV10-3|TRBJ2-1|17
CAISESPRGSSLNEQFF
TGTGCCATCAGTGAGTCTCCGCGGGGGAGCAGTTTGAATGAGCAGTTCTTC
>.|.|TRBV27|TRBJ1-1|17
CASSPSAGEGRNTEAFF
TGTGCCAGCAGTCCCAGTGCGGGGGAGGGTAGGAACACTGAAGCTTTCTTT
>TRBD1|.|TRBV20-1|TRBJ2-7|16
CSAQGQGAYPTDEQYF
TGCAGTGCCCAGGGACAGGGGGCCTACCCTACCGACGAGCAGTACTTC
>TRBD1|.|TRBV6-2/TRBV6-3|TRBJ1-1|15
CASSYLGGDLTEAFF
TGTGCCAGCAGTTACTTAGGGGGCGACCTCACTGAAGCTTTCTTT
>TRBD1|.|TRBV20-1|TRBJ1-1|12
CSAGGQGAEAFF
TGCAGTGCCGGTGGGCAGGGGGCTGAAGCTTTCTTT
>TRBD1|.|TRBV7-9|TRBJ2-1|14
CASSSGQGGNEQFF
TGTGCCAGCAGCTCGGGACAGGGGGGGAATGAGCAGTTCTTC
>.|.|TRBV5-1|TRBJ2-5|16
CASSFPAQTTQETQYF
TGCGCCAGCAGCTTTCCCGCGCAGACGACCCAAGAGACCCAGTACTTC
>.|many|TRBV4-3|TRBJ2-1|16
CASSREIPGPYNEQFF
TGCGCCAGCAGCCGTGAGATACCAGGTCCCTACAATGAGCAGTTCTTC
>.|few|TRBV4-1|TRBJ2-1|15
CASSQDLFRAAKQFF
TGCGCCAGCAGCCAAGATCTCTTTCGTGCGGCTAAGCAGTTCTTC
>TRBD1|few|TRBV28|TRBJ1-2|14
CASSFMDRVYGYTF
TGTGCCAGCAGTTTTATGGACAGGGTCTATGGCTACACCTTC
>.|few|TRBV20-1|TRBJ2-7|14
CSARDRVTSYEQYF
TGCAGTGCTAGAGACAGGGTGACCTCCTACGAGCAGTACTTC